This T cell receptor (beta chain) originates from a study of long-term antiretroviral therapy in people with HIV. From each donor, at least one pre-ART PBMC sample and at least two post-ART PBMC samples were obtained. Version v3.0 of the immunoSEQ assay ran at survey level. Sequencing of each sample targeted 40,000-50,000 T-cell genomes. Sequenced by immunoSEQ multiplex PCR; TCRdb stores in-frame clones only, minus some. The sample lists 20,000 to 30,000 clones; approximately 90% were seen once. This CDR3 region has 14 residues. Germline CDR1 is SGHTA and CDR2 is FQGTGA. Trimming pared 4 bases from V and 4 bases from J, leaving 13 bases between.

The receptor was derived from a woman under 40 with HIV. This sample comprised unsorted PBMCs, obtained 1.9 years after starting antiretroviral therapy. The V and J genes are TRBV7-3 and TRBJ1-1; a possible D gene is TRBD1 (5 bases). The CDR3 DNA reads as TGTGCCAGCAGCTATCAAGGGGCGGGCACTGAAGCTTTCTTT. This codes for CASSYQGAGTEAFF.